These 32 T cell receptor beta chains were sequenced from one sample in a study of shared clonotypes between healthy human individuals (dated by TCRdb to 2020 to 2022). The library was produced with the immunoSEQ multiplex PCR assay. This is the immuneACCESS table as TCRdb keeps it, with only in-frame sequences that have V and J called. A part of the clones is gone; compared with another copy, unresolved V genes explain less than half, and the rest is unexplained. For this sample the table gives fewer than 1.4 million clones, of which about 84% were detected only once. Roughly 0.55% of the sample belongs to the ten largest clones. What was sequenced was memory CD4+ T cells from PBMCs. Sample cell subset or site, as interpreted from the label and publication: CD45RA-negative fraction. The source of these receptors is a young man in good health. Some clones in this sample may be carry-over from other donors' samples.

The chain has TRBV1 and TRBJ2-2; TRBD2, the table's D call, was not compared with the DNA. TRBV1 is assigned pseudogene status. This CDR3 has 18 amino acids. CDR3 protein: CTSSQPTSGRVLPGELFF. The CDR3 region has the DNA TGCACCAGCAGCCAGCCGACTAGCGGGAGAGTCTTGCCGGGGGAGCTGTTTTTT.

This clone was detected a few times. The CDR3 spells CASRGTVQGEKLFF. The CDR3 coding sequence is TGTGCCAGCAGGGGGACAGTGCAGGGTGAAAAACTGTTTTTT. The chain couples TRBV28 to TRBJ1-4, with 7 nucleotides matching TRBD1. The V and J ends lost 6 bases and 7 bases, in that order; junction bases with no gene match: 8. CDR3 length equals 14 residues. Germline V gives CDR1 MDHEN, CDR2 SYDVKM.

This chain uses TRBV28 with TRBJ1-2; a weak D match, TRBD1 (5 bases). The V end was cut by 3 bases, the J end by 8 bases, with 10 bases between. The CDR3 runs 12 residues. Looked up from germline, CDR1 is MDHEN and CDR2 is SYDVKM. CDR3: CASSFEGTGYTF. The CDR3 nucleotides are TGTGCCAGCAGTTTCGAGGGGACGGGCTACACCTTC.

The rearrangement uses TRBV5-1 and TRBJ1-1, with D perhaps matching TRBD1 (6 bases). The CDR3 spans 15 residues. CDR1 is SGHRS and CDR2 is YFSETQ in the germline V gene. The V end lost 4 bases, the J end lost 4 bases, and 17 bases lay between the germline ends. For the CDR3, the DNA is TGCGCCAGCAGCCAGGGGATTAGGGCGGGCACTGAAGCTTTCTTT. Its protein is CASSQGIRAGTEAFF.

This clone has a handful of counts. The V and J genes are TRBV19 and TRBJ2-1, with a tentative D call TRBD2 (6 bases). This CDR3 has 16 residues. CDR1 is LNHDA and CDR2 is SQIVND in the germline V gene (reference sequence). V was trimmed by 4 bases and J by 3 bases, leaving 16 bases between them. CDR3 coding DNA: TGTGCCAGTAGTACCGGGACTTCCCGTATCTACAATGAGCAGTTCTTC. Translated, it gives CASSTGTSRIYNEQFF. The full variable domain, with the rest looked up from reference TRBV19 and TRBJ2-1, is DGGITQSPKYLFRKEGQNVTLSCEQNLNHDAMYWYRQDPGQGLRLIYYSQIVNDFQKGDIAEGYSVSREKKESFPLTVTSAQKNPTAFYLCASSTGTSRIYNEQFFGPGTRLTVL.

This clone has a single count. The chain employs TRBV11-2 and TRBJ1-1, with TRBD1 identical over 7 bases. The trim removed 4 bases at V and 5 bases at J, leaving 10 bases unmatched. CDR3 length equals 15 residues. CDR1 is SGHAT, CDR2 FQNNGV, per germline. The CDR3: CASSSRDSRRTEAFF. CDR3 nucleotide sequence: TGTGCCAGCAGCTCCAGGGACAGCCGGCGGACTGAAGCTTTCTTT.

This chain joins TRBV4-1 and TRBJ1-2; 12 positions agree with TRBD1. This CDR3 is built from 15 residues. Germline V gene lookup returns CDR1 MGHRA and CDR2 YSYEKL. The J segment lost 8 bases and the V segment lost 4 bases, leaving 8 bases of the junction unmatched. In DNA, the CDR3 is TGCGCCAGCAGCCGTGGGACAGGGGGCGCTCGGGGCTACACCTTC. Translating gives CASSRGTGGARGYTF.

In its sample, this clone was seen once. The chain joins TRBV10-3 to TRBJ1-1, with 12 bases identical to TRBD1. Losses at the gene ends were 0 bases for V and 4 bases for J; bases not matched to a gene: 9. CDR1 and CDR2 (germline): ENHRY, SYGVKD. This CDR3 is 18 amino acids long. CDR3 DNA sequence: TGTGCCATCAGTGAGTCGGGATTCTGGGACAGGGGGCTCACTGAAGCTTTCTTT. It yields the protein CAISESGFWDRGLTEAFF.

The chain recombines TRBV5-1 with TRBJ2-6, with D tentatively TRBD1 (6 bases). Trimming took off 4 bases at V and 1 base at J, with 18 bases between the two ends. Germline V gene lookup returns CDR1 SGHRS and CDR2 YFSETQ. The CDR3 sequence is 18 residues long. CDR3 DNA: TGCGCCAGCAGCCCTACAGGGACACCAACATCTGGGGCCAACGTCCTGACTTTC. Its translation: CASSPTGTPTSGANVLTF. The variable domain in full, with the rest retrieved from reference TRBV5-1 and TRBJ2-6, is KAGVTQTPRYLIKTRGQQVTLSCSPISGHRSVSWYQQTPGQGLQFLFEYFSETQRNKGNFPGRFSGRQFSNSRSEMNVSTLELGDSALYLCASSPTGTPTSGANVLTFGAGSRLTVL.

The chain carries TRBV29-1 and TRBJ2-1, with 13 bases that match TRBD2. V shed 6 bases, J shed 2 bases, and the junction held 7 bases outside the gene matches. This CDR3 contains 16 residues. Germline CDR1 SQVTM, CDR2 ANQGSEA. The CDR3 spells CSVELGLAGAYNEQFF. The CDR3 DNA is TGCAGCGTCGAATTAGGACTAGCGGGAGCCTACAATGAGCAGTTCTTC.

V gene TRBV5-5 combines with J gene TRBJ2-7, with 9 positions matching TRBD2. This CDR3 region has 14 residues. CDR1 SGHKS and CDR2 YYEKEE come from the germline V gene (reference sequence). J was trimmed by 5 bases and V by 4 bases; bases with no gene match: 7. The CDR3 DNA follows: TGTGCCAGCAGCCCGGTGGCGGGAGGGCACGAGCAGTACTTC. This translates into CASSPVAGGHEQYF.

This clone showed up many times. V usage is TRBV5-1 and J usage is TRBJ2-2; the match to TRBD2 covers 7 bases. The length of the CDR3 is 15 residues. Losses at the gene ends were 0 bases for V and 9 bases for J; bases not matched to a gene: 8. Germline V gives CDR1 SGHRS, CDR2 YFSETQ. CDR3 residues: CASSLVVSGYRELFF. The CDR3 coding sequence is TGCGCCAGCAGCTTGGTTGTTAGCGGGTACCGGGAGCTGTTTTTT.

This clone was seen only a few times. The genes are TRBV15 and TRBJ1-2; D call uncertain. The V and J ends lost 7 bases and 3 bases respectively, with 21 bases between them. The CDR3 sequence is 16 residues long. Germline loops: CDR1 LNHNV, CDR2 YYDKDF (reference sequence). CDR3 amino acids: CATTMRGRTSHYGYTF. CDR3 bases: TGTGCCACCACTATGCGGGGTAGGACGTCTCACTATGGCTACACCTTC.

V is TRBV28 and J is TRBJ1-2; D unresolved. The CDR3 is made up of 15 amino acids. From germline, CDR1 is MDHEN and CDR2 SYDVKM. Trimming shortened V by 4 bases and J by 1 base, and 13 bases separated the two germline ends. CDR3: CASSSGVPVNYGYTF. The CDR3 nucleotides are TGTGCCAGCAGTTCCGGTGTCCCGGTTAACTATGGCTACACCTTC.

This clone was recorded once. This sequence joins TRBV5-1 and TRBJ1-4, with TRBD1 matching over 9 bases. This CDR3 has 16 residues. V was pared by 4 bases and J by 7 bases, with 11 bases of the junction left unmatched. Germline CDR1 and CDR2: SGHRS and YFSETQ. The CDR3 coding sequence is TGCGCCAGCAGCCCAGGGACAGGGACGACAGGTGAAAAACTGTTTTTT. Amino acid sequence: CASSPGTGTTGEKLFF. Combining the CDR3 with reference TRBV5-1 and TRBJ1-4 gives the whole variable domain KAGVTQTPRYLIKTRGQQVTLSCSPISGHRSVSWYQQTPGQGLQFLFEYFSETQRNKGNFPGRFSGRQFSNSRSEMNVSTLELGDSALYLCASSPGTGTTGEKLFFGSGTQLSVL.

The chain combines TRBV2 with TRBJ1-3; D is unresolved. This CDR3 is 16 amino acids long. Germline V gene data show CDR1 as SNHLY and CDR2 as FYNNEI. V lost 2 bases and J lost 1, with 12 bases in between. The CDR3 is CASSEQSMGSGNTIYF. The CDR3 DNA sequence: TGTGCCAGCAGTGAACAGTCAATGGGGTCTGGAAACACCATATATTTT.

The chain uses TRBV6-6 and TRBJ2-5, with D possibly being TRBD2 (5 bases). The length of the CDR3 is 15 residues. The germline gives CDR1 MNHNY, CDR2 SVGAGI (reference sequence). With 3 bases removed from V and 3 bases from J, the gap between germline ends came to 14 bases. As DNA, the CDR3 is TGTGCCAGCAGTTATATTTCCCTGGGAGAAGAGACCCAGTACTTC. It yields the protein CASSYISLGEETQYF.

This sequence joins TRBV27 and TRBJ2-7, with D tentatively TRBD1 (5 bases). Germline-derived CDR1 and CDR2 are MNHEY and SMNVEV (reference sequence). The CDR3 contains 15 residues. With 3 bases removed from V and 1 base from J, the gap between germline ends came to 13 bases. This CDR3 reads CASSFIGAGSYEQYF. The CDR3 DNA is TGTGCCAGCAGTTTTATAGGGGCCGGGTCCTACGAGCAGTACTTC.

The table lists this clone with a few counts. The chain joins TRBV18 to TRBJ2-7; 9 positions agree with TRBD1. Per the germline V gene, CDR1 is KGHSH and CDR2 is LQKENI. The V and J ends lost 3 bases and 5 bases, in that order; junction bases with no gene match: 5. The CDR3 length is 14 residues. The CDR3 DNA reads TGTGCCAGCTCACCGGGACAGGGAAGGGACGAGCAGTACTTC. Translating gives CASSPGQGRDEQYF.

This clone was detected only a few times. CDR3 in amino acids: CAIAPRDTGELFF. CDR3 DNA sequence: TGTGCCATCGCCCCCCGAGACACCGGGGAGCTGTTTTTT. The rearrangement links TRBV10-3 to TRBJ2-2; no firm D call. The CDR3 totals 13 residues. CDR1 and CDR2 from the germline V gene are ENHRY and SYGVKD. With 8 bases removed from V and 3 bases from J, the gap between germline ends came to 10 bases.

This rearrangement joins TRBV7-9 to TRBJ1-3; a weak D match, TRBD1 (5 bases). The CDR3 runs 14 residues. With 7 bases removed from V and 4 bases from J, the gap between germline ends came to 14 bases. Germline V gene sequence: CDR1 SEHNR, CDR2 FQNEAQ (reference sequence). This CDR3 is CASNTQGTGNTIYF. CDR3 nucleotides: TGTGCCAGCAACACCCAGGGAACGGGAAACACCATATATTTT. Full variable domain (outside the CDR3, taken from reference TRBV7-9 and TRBJ1-3): DTGVSQNPRHKITKRGQNVTFRCDPISEHNRLYWYRQTLGQGPEFLTYFQNEAQLEKSRLLSDRFSAERPKGSFSTLEIQRTEQGDSAMYLCASNTQGTGNTIYFGEGSWLTVV.

V gene TRBV5-4 combines with J gene TRBJ1-1; 7 positions agree with TRBD1. CDR3 length equals 15 residues. CDR1 SGHNT and CDR2 YYREEE come from the germline V gene (reference sequence). V was clipped by 4 bases and J by 1 base; unmatched bases: 7. The CDR3 spells CASSTRRQGNTEAFF. In nucleotides, the CDR3 is TGTGCCAGCAGCACCCGTAGACAGGGGAACACTGAAGCTTTCTTT.

Of note for this clone: Other DNA sequences from this sample encode an identical CDR3 as well. The V gene is TRBV5-1, the J gene TRBJ2-7; D is undetermined. Germline V gives CDR1 SGHRS, CDR2 YFSETQ. The germline V and J ends were trimmed by 2 bases and 4 bases, with 4 bases remaining between them. This CDR3 comprises 11 residues. Written as DNA, the CDR3 is TGCGCCAGCAGCTTAGGATACGAGCAGTACTTC. Amino acids: CASSLGYEQYF.

The V gene is TRBV6-6, the J gene TRBJ1-2, with 7 bases that match TRBD1. The V gene's germline CDR1 is MNHNY and CDR2 SVGAGI (reference sequence). V lost 8 bases to trimming and J lost 6 bases; unmatched junction nucleotides: 15. This CDR3 region has 15 residues. CDR3 loop: CASLTGDSRRNGYTF. CDR3 nucleotide sequence: TGTGCCAGCCTTACCGGGGACAGCCGAAGGAATGGCTACACCTTC.

Note on this clone: This sample also contains other DNA sequences that code for the same CDR3. The rearrangement links TRBV28 to TRBJ2-5; the match to TRBD1 covers 10 bases. Germline V gene data show CDR1 as MDHEN and CDR2 as SYDVKM. The V and J ends lost 5 bases and 4 bases, in that order; junction bases with no gene match: 1. CDR3 length equals 13 residues. CDR3 protein: CASSRDRGETQYF. The CDR3 bases are TGTGCCAGCAGTAGGGACAGGGGAGAGACCCAGTACTTC.

The chain joins TRBV4-3 to TRBJ1-2; D perhaps matches TRBD1 (5 bases). There are 15 residues in the CDR3. CDR1 and CDR2 from the germline V gene are LGHNA and YSLEER. Trimming removed 1 base from V and 8 bases from J, with 17 bases in between. The CDR3 sequence is CASSQGFQGRWGYTF. The CDR3 DNA reads as TGCGCCAGCAGCCAAGGGTTCCAGGGTCGGTGGGGCTACACCTTC.

The V and J genes are TRBV5-1 and TRBJ2-3; the match to TRBD2 covers 9 bases. The germline V gene encodes CDR1 SGHRS and CDR2 YFSETQ. J lost 1 base, V lost 2 bases, and 8 bases had no gene match. The CDR3 covers 17 residues. The CDR3 DNA reads as TGCGCCAGCAGCTTCCAAATTATAGCGGGGGGCACAGATACGCAGTATTTT. Its translation: CASSFQIIAGGTDTQYF.

The chain couples TRBV7-2 to TRBJ1-4; the D gene is possibly TRBD1 (5 bases). The V and J ends lost 5 bases and 7 bases respectively, with 14 bases between them. CDR1 and CDR2 (germline): SGHTA, FQGNSA. The CDR3 is 14 residues long. Written as DNA, the CDR3 is TGTGCCAGCAGCCAATCGGGGCCGGGTGAAAAACTGTTTTTT. Protein: CASSQSGPGEKLFF.

The rearrangement uses TRBV28 and TRBJ2-5, with 11 bases fitting TRBD2. Germline values: CDR1 MDHEN, CDR2 SYDVKM. The CDR3 loop spans 18 amino acids. J gave up 5 bases and V 2 bases, and 13 bases lay outside the gene matches. The CDR3 bases are TGTGCCAGCAGTTTAACCCGGAGGCCTAGCGGGAGGACGGAGACCCAGTACTTC. Translating it yields CASSLTRRPSGRTETQYF.

J is TRBJ2-7 and V is TRBV4-1; 8 nucleotides align to TRBD2. This CDR3 is 16 amino acids long. V lost 2 bases and J lost 5; bases outside the gene matches: 11. The germline V gene has CDR1 MGHRA and CDR2 YSYEKL. CDR3 nucleotides: TGCGCCAGCAGCCAACAATCTGGCGGGAGGTCGAACGAGCAGTACTTC. Its protein product is CASSQQSGGRSNEQYF.

The chain recombines TRBV6-5 with TRBJ2-3; a weak D match, TRBD2 (5 bases). Trimming left V 6 bases short and J 2 bases short, with 12 bases between. The length of the CDR3 is 14 residues. Germline CDR1 reads MNHEY; CDR2 reads SVGAGI. In DNA, the CDR3 is TGTGCCAGCAGCTCCCGACTACCCACAGATACGCAGTATTTT. As protein: CASSSRLPTDTQYF.

V is TRBV7-6 and J is TRBJ1-6; the match to TRBD1 covers 10 bases. J was trimmed by 7 bases and V by 5 bases; bases with no gene match: 14. CDR1 and CDR2 (germline): SGHVS, FNYEAQ. The CDR3 is made up of 18 amino acids. This chain's CDR3 is CASSPLDRGRYTNSPLHF. CDR3 nucleotide sequence: TGTGCCAGCAGCCCTCTAGACAGGGGGCGATACACCAATTCACCCCTCCACTTT.